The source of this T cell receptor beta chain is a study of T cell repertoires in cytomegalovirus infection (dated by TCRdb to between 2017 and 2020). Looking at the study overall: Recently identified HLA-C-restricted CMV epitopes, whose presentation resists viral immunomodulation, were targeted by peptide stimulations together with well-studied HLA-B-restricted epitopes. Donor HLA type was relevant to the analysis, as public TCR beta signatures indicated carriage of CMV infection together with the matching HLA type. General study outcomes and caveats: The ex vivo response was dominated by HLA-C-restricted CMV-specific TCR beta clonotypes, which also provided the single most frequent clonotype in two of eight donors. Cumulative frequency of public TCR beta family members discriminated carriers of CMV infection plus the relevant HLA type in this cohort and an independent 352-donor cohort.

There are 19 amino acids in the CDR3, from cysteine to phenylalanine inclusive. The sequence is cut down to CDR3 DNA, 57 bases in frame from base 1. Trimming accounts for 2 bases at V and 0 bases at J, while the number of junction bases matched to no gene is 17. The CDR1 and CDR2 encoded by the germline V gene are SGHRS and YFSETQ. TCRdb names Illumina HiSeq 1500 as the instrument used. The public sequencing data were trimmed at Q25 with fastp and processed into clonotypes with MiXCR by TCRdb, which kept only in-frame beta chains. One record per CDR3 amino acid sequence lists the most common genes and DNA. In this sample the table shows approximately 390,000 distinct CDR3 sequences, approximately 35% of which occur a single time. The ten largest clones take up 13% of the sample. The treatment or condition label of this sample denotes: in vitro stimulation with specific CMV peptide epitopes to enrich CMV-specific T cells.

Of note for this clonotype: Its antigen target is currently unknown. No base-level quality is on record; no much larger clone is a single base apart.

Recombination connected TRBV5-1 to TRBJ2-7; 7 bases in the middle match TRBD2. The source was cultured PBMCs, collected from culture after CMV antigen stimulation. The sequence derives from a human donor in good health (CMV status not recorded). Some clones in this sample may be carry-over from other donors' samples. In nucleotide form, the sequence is TGCGCCAGCAGCTTAACGACCCCTCGAGCTAGCGGAAACTCCTACGAGCAGTACTTC. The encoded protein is CASSLTTPRASGNSYEQYF.